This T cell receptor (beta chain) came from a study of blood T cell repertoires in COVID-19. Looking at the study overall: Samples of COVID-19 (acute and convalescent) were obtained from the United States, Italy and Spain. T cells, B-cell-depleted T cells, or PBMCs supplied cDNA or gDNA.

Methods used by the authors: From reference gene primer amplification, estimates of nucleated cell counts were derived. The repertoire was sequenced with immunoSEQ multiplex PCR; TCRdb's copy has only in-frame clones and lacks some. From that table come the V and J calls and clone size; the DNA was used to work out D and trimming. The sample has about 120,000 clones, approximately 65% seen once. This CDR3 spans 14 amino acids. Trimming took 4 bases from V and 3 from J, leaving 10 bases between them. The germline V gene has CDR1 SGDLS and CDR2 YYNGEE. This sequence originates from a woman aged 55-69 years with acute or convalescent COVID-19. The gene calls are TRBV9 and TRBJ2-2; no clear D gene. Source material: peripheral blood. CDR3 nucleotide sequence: TGTGCCAGCAGCTCCTATACAGACACCGGGGAGCTGTTTTTT. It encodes CASSSYTDTGELFF.